This passage covers 9 T cell receptor beta chains from one sample sequenced in a study of cytomegalovirus exposure and HLA in healthy donors. The PCR employed 60 Vbeta primers together with 13 Jbeta primers. This table comes from immunoSEQ multiplex PCR, and its TCRdb copy is limited to in-frame clones, with some not included. The table lists around 180,000 clones, roughly 87% of them singletons. Input material: PBMCs. The receptor source for this set is a girl under three years old in good health and CMV-seronegative.

This clone came up a few times. The rearrangement joins TRBV27 to TRBJ1-5; 8 bases are shared with TRBD1. Trimming at V came to 6 bases and at J to 7 bases, leaving 11 bases not matched to a gene. The CDR3 loop spans 15 amino acids. Germline CDR1 is MNHEY and CDR2 is SMNVEV (reference sequence). The DNA of the CDR3 is TGTGCCAGCAGCTCCTACGGACAGGGTAAGCAGCCCCAGCATTTT. It specifies CASSSYGQGKQPQHF.

The chain joins TRBV27 to TRBJ2-2; 8 bases map to TRBD1. Losses at the gene ends were 3 bases for V and 4 bases for J; bases not matched to a gene: 10. The germline gives CDR1 MNHEY, CDR2 SMNVEV (reference sequence). The CDR3 runs to 17 residues. CDR3 bases: TGTGCCAGCAGTTTTTACCCCAGACAGGGGTCCACCGGGGAGCTGTTTTTT. It translates to CASSFYPRQGSTGELFF.

The chain carries TRBV6-5 and TRBJ2-1; 11 bases are shared with TRBD2. This CDR3 has 15 amino acids. V lost 6 bases, J lost 6 bases, and 7 bases stayed unmatched. Germline V gene data show CDR1 as MNHEY and CDR2 as SVGAGI. The CDR3 region is CASSPTSGVGNEQFF. The DNA for the CDR3 is TGTGCCAGCAGCCCGACTAGCGGGGTTGGCAATGAGCAGTTCTTC.

The DNA of the CDR3 is TGCAGCGTCGGACAGGGGGCCGACACCATATATTTT. Residues: CSVGQGADTIYF. V is TRBV29-1 and J is TRBJ1-3, with 11 positions matching TRBD1. Germline CDR1 is SQVTM and CDR2 is ANQGSEA. With V trimmed by 6 bases and J by 8 bases, 3 bases remained unmatched. This CDR3 is 12 amino acids long.

The chain is built from TRBV11-2 and TRBJ1-5; TRBD1 might be the D (6 bases). V shed 0 bases and J shed 0 bases, with 18 bases lying between them. This CDR3 has 19 residues. CDR1 is SGHAT and CDR2 is FQNNGV in the germline V gene. CDR3 nucleotides: TGTGCCAGCAGCTTAGAGGGGGGGCACGTTCGGTATAGCAATCAGCCCCAGCATTTT. Its translation is CASSLEGGHVRYSNQPQHF.

The chain joins TRBV30 to TRBJ2-1, with TRBD1 identical over 7 bases. The V segment lost 3 bases and the J segment 5 bases; nucleotides outside the gene matches: 10. This CDR3 is 15 amino acids long. The germline CDR1 and CDR2 sequences are GTSNPN and SVGIG (reference sequence). The CDR3, as DNA: TGTGCCTGGAGGGGACAGCCCCTAAGAAACAATGAGCAGTTCTTC. It encodes CAWRGQPLRNNEQFF. Full variable domain (missing parts from reference TRBV30 and TRBJ2-1): SQTIHQWPATLVQPVGSPLSLECTVEGTSNPNLYWYRQAAGRGLQLLFYSVGIGQISSEVPQNLSASRPQDRQFILSSKKLLLSDSGFYLCAWRGQPLRNNEQFFGPGTRLTVL.

This clone was observed a few times. V gene TRBV6-1 combines with J gene TRBJ2-3; D is perhaps TRBD2 (6 bases). Germline V gene sequence: CDR1 MNHNS, CDR2 SASEGT. The CDR3 sequence is 11 residues long. With 7 bases removed from V and 8 bases from J, the gap between germline ends came to 10 bases. The CDR3 DNA reads TGTGCCAGCAAGGAGGGGCGTACGCAGTATTTT. The encoded protein is CASKEGRTQYF.

The V gene is TRBV2, the J gene TRBJ2-1; 9 bases line up with TRBD1. J gave up 8 bases and V 10 bases, and 9 bases lay outside the gene matches. Germline loops: CDR1 SNHLY, CDR2 FYNNEI. The CDR3 contains 13 residues. The CDR3 loop is CAIPGQGCYEQFF. The DNA of the CDR3 is TGTGCCATACCGGGACAGGGATGCTATGAGCAGTTCTTC.

The chain links TRBV5-6 to TRBJ2-7, with TRBD1 identical over 9 bases. The ends lost 3 bases at V and 6 bases at J; junction bases unmatched: 4. Germline V gene lookup returns CDR1 SGHDT and CDR2 YYEEEE. The CDR3 length is 13 residues. CDR3 loop: CASSWDRDSEQYF. The CDR3 DNA is TGTGCCAGCAGCTGGGACAGGGACTCCGAGCAGTACTTC. The variable domain in full, completed from reference TRBV5-6 and TRBJ2-7, reads DAGVTQSPTHLIKTRGQQVTLRCSPKSGHDTVSWYQQALGQGPQFIFQYYEEEERQRGNFPDRFSGHQFPNYSSELNVNALLLGDSALYLCASSWDRDSEQYFGPGTRLTVT.